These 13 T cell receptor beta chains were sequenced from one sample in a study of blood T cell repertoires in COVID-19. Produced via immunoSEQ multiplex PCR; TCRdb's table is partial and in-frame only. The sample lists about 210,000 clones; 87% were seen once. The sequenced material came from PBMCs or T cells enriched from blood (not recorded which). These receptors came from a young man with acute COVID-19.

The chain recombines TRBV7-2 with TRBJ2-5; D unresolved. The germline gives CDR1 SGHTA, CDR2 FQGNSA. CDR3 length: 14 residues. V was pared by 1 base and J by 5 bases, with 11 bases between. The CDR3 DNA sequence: TGTGCCAGCAGCTTAGGGCCGCTCCCCGAGACCCAGTACTTC. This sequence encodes CASSLGPLPETQYF. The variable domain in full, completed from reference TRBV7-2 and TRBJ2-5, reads GAGVSQSPSNKVTEKGKDVELRCDPISGHTALYWYRQSLGQGLEFLIYFQGNSAPDKSGLPSDRFSAERTGGSVSTLTIQRTQQEDSAVYLCASSLGPLPETQYFGPGTRLLVL.

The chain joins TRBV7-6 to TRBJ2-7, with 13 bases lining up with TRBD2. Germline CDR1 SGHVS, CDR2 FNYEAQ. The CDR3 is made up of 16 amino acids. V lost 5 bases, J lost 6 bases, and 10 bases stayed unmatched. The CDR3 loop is CASSPGLAGPQGEQYF. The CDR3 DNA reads TGTGCCAGCAGCCCGGGACTAGCGGGACCCCAGGGCGAGCAGTACTTC.

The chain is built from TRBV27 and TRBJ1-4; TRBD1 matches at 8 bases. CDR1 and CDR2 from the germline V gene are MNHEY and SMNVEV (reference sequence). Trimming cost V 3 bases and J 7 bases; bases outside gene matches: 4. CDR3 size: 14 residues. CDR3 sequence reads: CASSFQGAGEKLFF. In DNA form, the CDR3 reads TGTGCCAGCAGTTTTCAGGGGGCGGGTGAAAAACTGTTTTTT.

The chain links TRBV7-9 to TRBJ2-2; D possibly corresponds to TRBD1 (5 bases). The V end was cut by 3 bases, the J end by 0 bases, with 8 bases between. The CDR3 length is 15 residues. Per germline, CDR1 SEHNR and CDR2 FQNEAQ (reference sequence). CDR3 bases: TGTGCCAGCAGCTTTACAGGAGCGAACACCGGGGAGCTGTTTTTT. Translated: CASSFTGANTGELFF.

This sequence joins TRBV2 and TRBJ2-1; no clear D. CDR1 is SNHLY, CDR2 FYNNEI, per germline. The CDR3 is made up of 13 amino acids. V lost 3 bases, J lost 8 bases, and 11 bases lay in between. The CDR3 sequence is CASSETREDEQFF. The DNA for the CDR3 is TGTGCCAGCAGTGAGACCCGTGAGGATGAGCAGTTCTTC. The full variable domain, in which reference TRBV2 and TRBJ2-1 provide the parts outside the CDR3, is EPEVTQTPSHQVTQMGQEVILRCVPISNHLYFYWYRQILGQKVEFLVSFYNNEISEKSEIFDDQFSVERPDGSNFTLKIRSTKLEDSAMYFCASSETREDEQFFGPGTRLTVL.

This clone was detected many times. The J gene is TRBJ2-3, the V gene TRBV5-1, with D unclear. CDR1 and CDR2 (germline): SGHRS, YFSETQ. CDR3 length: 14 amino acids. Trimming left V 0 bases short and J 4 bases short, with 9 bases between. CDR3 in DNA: TGCGCCAGCAGCTTGGCCACGGGTCCAGATACGCAGTATTTT. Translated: CASSLATGPDTQYF.

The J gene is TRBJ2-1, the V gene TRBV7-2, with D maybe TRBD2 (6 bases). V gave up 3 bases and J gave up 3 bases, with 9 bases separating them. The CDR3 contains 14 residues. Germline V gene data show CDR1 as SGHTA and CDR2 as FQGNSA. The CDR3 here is CASSLGRSYNEQFF. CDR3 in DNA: TGTGCCAGCAGCTTGGGGAGGAGCTACAATGAGCAGTTCTTC.

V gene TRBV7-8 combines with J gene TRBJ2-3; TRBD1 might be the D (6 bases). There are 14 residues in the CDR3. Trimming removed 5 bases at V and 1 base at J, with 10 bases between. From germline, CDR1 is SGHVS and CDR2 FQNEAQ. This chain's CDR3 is CASSTTGGTDTQYF. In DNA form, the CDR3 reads TGTGCCAGCAGCACGACAGGAGGCACAGATACGCAGTATTTT. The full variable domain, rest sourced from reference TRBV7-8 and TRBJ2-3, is GAGVSQSPRYKVAKRGQDVALRCDPISGHVSLFWYQQALGQGPEFLTYFQNEAQLDKSGLPSDRFFAERPEGSVSTLKIQRTQQEDSAVYLCASSTTGGTDTQYFGPGTRLTVL.

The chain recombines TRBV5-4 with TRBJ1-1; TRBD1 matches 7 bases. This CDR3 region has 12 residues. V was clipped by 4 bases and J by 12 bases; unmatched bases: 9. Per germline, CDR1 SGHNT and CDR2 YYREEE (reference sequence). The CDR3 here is CASSQTGLVPFF. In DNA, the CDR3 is TGTGCCAGCAGCCAGACAGGGCTCGTACCTTTCTTT.

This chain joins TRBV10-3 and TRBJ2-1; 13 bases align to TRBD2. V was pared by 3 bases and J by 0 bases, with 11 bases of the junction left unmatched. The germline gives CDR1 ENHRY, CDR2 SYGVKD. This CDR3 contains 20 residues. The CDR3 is CAISDSLAGGPGFSYNEQFF. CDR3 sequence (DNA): TGTGCCATCAGTGACTCACTAGCGGGAGGGCCGGGGTTCTCCTACAATGAGCAGTTCTTC.

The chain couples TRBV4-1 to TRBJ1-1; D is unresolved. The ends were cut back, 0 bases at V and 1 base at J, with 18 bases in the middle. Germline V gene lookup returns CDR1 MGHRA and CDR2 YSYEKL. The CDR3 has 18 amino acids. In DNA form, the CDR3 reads TGCGCCAGCAGCCAAGATTACCTCGGCAGGTCGACGAACACTGAAGCTTTCTTT. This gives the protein CASSQDYLGRSTNTEAFF.

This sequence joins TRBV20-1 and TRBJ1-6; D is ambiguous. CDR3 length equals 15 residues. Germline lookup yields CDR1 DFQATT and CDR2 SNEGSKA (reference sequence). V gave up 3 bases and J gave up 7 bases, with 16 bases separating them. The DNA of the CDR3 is TGCAGTGCTAGTTCCTTGGGTGGCGGGAATTCACCCCTCCACTTT. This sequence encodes CSASSLGGGNSPLHF.

For the CDR3, the DNA is TGTGCCAGCAGCTCGGACTTCATAAGCTCCTACAATGAGCAGTTCTTC. It codes for CASSSDFISSYNEQFF. The chain links TRBV6-6 to TRBJ2-1, with D possibly TRBD2 on 5 matching bases. The V end was cut by 6 bases, the J end by 0 bases, with 15 bases between. CDR3 size: 16 residues. CDR1 and CDR2 from the germline V gene are MNHNY and SVGAGI (reference sequence).